The 15 T cell receptor beta chains below were found in one sample sequenced in a study of prognosis after radiotherapy for stage I lung cancer. Template was genomic DNA; TCR beta CDR3 amplified in two multiplex PCR rounds. TRBV and TRBJ genes each had their own specific primers in first-round PCR. TCRdb processed the multiplex PCR reads anew with MiXCR; each CDR3 protein has one entry. The sample lists 15,000 to 20,000 distinct CDR3 sequences; 40% to 55% were seen once. Sequenced here: PBMCs, sampled before or after stereotactic body radiation therapy (not recorded which). These receptors all come from a donor aged 50 or older with non-small cell lung cancer.

This clonotype occurred many times. The CDR3 loop reads CASSLAGEQYF. CDR3 DNA sequence: TGCGCCAGCAGCTTGGCTGGAGAGCAGTACTTC. The V gene is TRBV5-1, the J gene TRBJ2-7; D not certain. V lost 0 bases and J 7 bases, leaving 5 bases between the germline ends. The CDR3 is 11 amino acids. The germline gives CDR1 SGHRS, CDR2 YFSETQ.

This clonotype was counted at least ten times. The chain has TRBV12-3 or TRBV12-4 and TRBJ2-2; D not resolved. The CDR3 is made up of 16 amino acids. Trimming removed 10 bases at V and 1 base at J, with 19 bases between. This CDR3 is CAILTNGQWNTGELFF. CDR3 bases: TGTGCCATCCTCACCAATGGGCAGTGGAACACCGGGGAGCTGTTTTTT.

Details on this clonotype: This sequence is one base from a far larger clone and is likely a read error. The genes are TRBV6-5 and TRBJ1-5; D call uncertain. V was clipped by 2 bases and J by 6 bases, with 5 bases between them. There are 12 residues in the CDR3. CDR1 is MNHEY, CDR2 SVGAGI, per germline. The CDR3 DNA sequence: TGTGCCAGCAGTTACCCCAGTCAGCCCCAGCATTTT. It yields the protein CASSYPSQPQHF.

With regard to this clonotype: This sequence may be a read error, since a much larger clone differs from it by one base. V gene TRBV27 combines with J gene TRBJ1-1, with a tentative D call TRBD1 (6 bases). Germline values: CDR1 MNHEY, CDR2 SMNVEV (reference sequence). The length of the CDR3 is 18 residues. Between the trimmed V and J ends, which lost 2 bases and 2 bases, there was a span of 21 bases. The CDR3 loop is CASSLVHSWGPINTEAFF. The CDR3 nucleotides are TGTGCCAGCAGTTTAGTCCACTCTTGGGGGCCTATTAACACTGAAGCTTTCTTT.

This clonotype was picked up a small number of times. A single base separates this from a much larger clone, so it may be a read error. This chain uses TRBV7-3 with TRBJ2-1, with D maybe TRBD1 (5 bases). Germline V gene sequence: CDR1 SGHTA, CDR2 FQGTGA. CDR3 length: 19 amino acids. The CDR3 sequence is CASSPGQGRHRSSYNEQLF. In DNA, the CDR3 is TGTGCCAGCAGTCCAGGGCAGGGCCGGCACAGAAGCTCCTACAATGAGCAGCTCTTC.

This clonotype counts as medium-sized. The chain has TRBV4-1 and TRBJ2-2; no firm D call. The V end lost 4 bases, the J end lost 6 bases, and 12 bases lay between the germline ends. The CDR3 covers 14 residues. CDR1 and CDR2 from the germline V gene are MGHRA and YSYEKL. The chain's CDR3 is CASSRPTNPGELFF. CDR3 nucleotides: TGCGCCAGCAGCCGCCCGACAAATCCCGGGGAGCTGTTTTTT.

As to this clonotype: Sequence at one end of the junction differs from germline and may be a read error. J is TRBJ2-6 and V is TRBV11-2; D remains unclear. This CDR3 region has 15 residues. CDR1 is SGHAT and CDR2 is FQNNGV in the germline V gene. This CDR3 is CASSLYRSWANVLTF. In DNA form, the CDR3 reads TGTGCCAGCAGCTTATATCGCTCTTGGGCCAACGTCCTGACTTTC.

Concerning this clonotype: This sequence may be a read error, since a much larger clone differs from it by one base. The gene calls are TRBV28 and TRBJ2-1; TRBD1 matches 9 bases. Germline V lookup: CDR1 MDHEN, CDR2 SYDVKM. This CDR3 is 15 amino acids long. The CDR3 sequence is CASSSMGQGLNEHFF. CDR3 coding DNA: TGTGCCAGCAGTTCGATGGGACAGGGTTTAAATGAGCATTTCTTC.

This clonotype was recorded at least ten times. This rearrangement joins TRBV5-1 to TRBJ2-3; the match to TRBD2 covers 12 bases. Germline loops: CDR1 SGHRS, CDR2 YFSETQ. The CDR3 is made up of 16 amino acids. V was clipped by 3 bases and J by 2 bases; unmatched bases: 4. DNA for the CDR3: TGCGCCAGCAGCTCCAGGACTAGCGGGACCACAGATACGCAGTATTTT. It codes for CASSSRTSGTTDTQYF.

In its sample, this clonotype was seen many times. The CDR3 nucleotides are TGCGCCAGCAGCGTCGCGATGGGAACGGAGCAGTTCTTC. Translation: CASSVAMGTEQFF. The rearrangement uses TRBV5-1 and TRBJ2-1, with D unclear. The germline gives CDR1 SGHRS, CDR2 YFSETQ. This CDR3 contains 13 residues. V lost 4 bases to trimming and J lost 10 bases, with 15 bases between them.

Turning to this clonotype: Sequence at one end of the junction differs from germline and may be a read error. The V gene is TRBV6-1, the J gene TRBJ2-6; D is perhaps TRBD1 or TRBD2 (7 bases each). The CDR3 runs to 16 residues. CDR1 MNHNS and CDR2 SASEGT come from the germline V gene. CDR3 DNA sequence: TGTGCCACGGGGAGGGACAGCCCCTCTGGGGCCAACGTCCTGAATTTC. Its translation is CATGRDSPSGANVLNF.

As concerns this clonotype: One end of the junction fails to match germline, which may point to a read error. The chain employs TRBV5-1 and TRBJ2-2, with 7 bases that match TRBD2. This CDR3 region has 15 residues. Germline V gives CDR1 SGHRS, CDR2 YFSETQ. The CDR3: CASSLSGKGTWELFF. The CDR3, as DNA: TGCGCCAGCAGCTTGAGCGGGAAAGGCACCTGGGAGCTGTTCTTT.

In its sample, this clonotype is medium-sized. The chain is built from TRBV30 and TRBJ1-2, with 8 bases lining up with TRBD1. V was pared by 3 bases and J by 5 bases, with 11 bases of the junction left unmatched. The CDR3 has 15 amino acids. Per the germline V gene, CDR1 is GTSNPN and CDR2 is SVGIG (reference sequence). CDR3 residues: CAWRKGSGGFYGYTF. CDR3 nucleotides: TGTGCCTGGAGAAAAGGGTCAGGGGGCTTTTATGGCTACACCTTC.

Turning to this clonotype: A read error may account for a junction end that differs from germline. V and J are TRBV6-1 and TRBJ2-1; 11 positions agree with TRBD2. This CDR3 has 16 residues. Germline lookup yields CDR1 MNHNS and CDR2 SASEGT. The CDR3 spells CPSSQTSGGSYNDQFF. The CDR3 nucleotides are TGTCCCAGCAGCCAAACTAGCGGGGGCTCCTACAATGATCAGTTCTTC.

V gene TRBV20-1 combines with J gene TRBJ2-2; D is uncertain. Trimming cost V 4 bases and J 3 bases, with 3 bases left between them. The CDR3 contains 11 residues. Per germline, CDR1 DFQATT and CDR2 SNEGSKA (reference sequence). In nucleotides, the CDR3 is TGCAGTGCTATGTACACCGGGGAGCTGTTTTTT. This codes for CSAMYTGELFF.